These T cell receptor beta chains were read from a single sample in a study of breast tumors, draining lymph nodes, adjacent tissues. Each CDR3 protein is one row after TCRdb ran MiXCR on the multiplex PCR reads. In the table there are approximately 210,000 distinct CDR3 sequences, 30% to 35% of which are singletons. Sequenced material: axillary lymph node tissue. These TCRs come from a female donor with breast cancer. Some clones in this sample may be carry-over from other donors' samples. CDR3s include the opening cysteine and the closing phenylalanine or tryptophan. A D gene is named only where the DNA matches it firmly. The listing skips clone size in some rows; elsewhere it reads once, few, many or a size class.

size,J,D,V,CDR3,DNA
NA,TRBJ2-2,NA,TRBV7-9,CASSFSGGRDRVTGELFF,TGTGCCAGCAGCTTTAGCGGGGGCCGGGACAGGGTCACCGGGGAGCTGTTTTTT
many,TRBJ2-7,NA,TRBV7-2,CASSSGPYEQYF,TGTGCCAGCAGCTCAGGGCCCTACGAGCAGTACTTC
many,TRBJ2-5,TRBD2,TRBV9,CASSVLQRGNLETQYF,TGTGCCAGCAGCGTACTTCAGCGGGGGAACCTGGAGACCCAGTACTTC
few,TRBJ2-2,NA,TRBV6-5,CASSHSPGELFF,TGTGCCAGCAGTCACTCTCCCGGGGAGCTGTTTTTT
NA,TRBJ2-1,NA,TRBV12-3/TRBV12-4,CAGSPPDNIVGGRQFF,TGTGCCGGCAGCCCACCTGACAATATAGTCGGGGGGCGGCAGTTCTTC
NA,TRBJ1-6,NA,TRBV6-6,CASSYSSRDGSPPHF,TGTGCCAGCAGCTACTCGAGCAGGGATGGTTCACCCCCCCACTTT
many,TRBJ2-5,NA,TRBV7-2,CASSLREGTQYF,TGTGCCAGCAGCTTACGAGAGGGGACCCAGTACTTC
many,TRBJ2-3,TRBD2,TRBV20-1,CSGLAGHTDTQYF,TGCAGTGGGCTAGCGGGACACACAGATACGCAGTATTTT
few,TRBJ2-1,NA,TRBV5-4,CASSLGVVDEQFF,TGTGCCAGCAGCTTGGGTGTCGTGGATGAGCAGTTCTTC
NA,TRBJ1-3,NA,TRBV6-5,CASSYSRPSPGNTIYF,TGTGCCAGCAGTTACAGCCGACCGAGCCCTGGAAACACCATATATTTT
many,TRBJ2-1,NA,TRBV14,CASSQQGWWSSYNEQFF,TGTGCCAGCAGCCAACAGGGCTGGTGGAGCTCCTACAATGAGCAGTTCTTC
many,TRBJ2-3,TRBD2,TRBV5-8,CASSLLAGDADTQYF,TGTGCCAGCAGCTTATTAGCGGGAGATGCAGATACGCAGTATTTT
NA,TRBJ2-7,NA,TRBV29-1,CSSDGHVQYF,TGCAGCTCCGACGGACACGTGCAGTACTTC
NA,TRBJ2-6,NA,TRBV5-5,CASSYRANVLTF,TGTGCCAGCAGCTACCGGGCCAACGTCCTGACTTTC
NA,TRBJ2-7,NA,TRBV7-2,CASSYVRGPQGEQYF,TGTGCCAGCAGCTACGTTAGGGGTCCTCAAGGGGAGCAGTACTTC
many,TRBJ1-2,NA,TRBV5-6,CASSLEGLGPHDGYTF,TGTGCCAGCAGCTTGGAGGGTCTGGGGCCCCATGATGGCTACACCTTC